Described below is a single TCR beta chain sequence and its context. Its antigen is unknown. This record belongs to a study of T-cell memory formation after mild COVID-19. MiXCR, applied by TCRdb to the 5' RACE reads, yields one record per CDR3 protein. The data contain hundreds of thousands of distinct CDR3 sequences, 15% to 20% of them seen just once; the ten biggest clones take up around 3.8%. Overall study results and limits: Cross-reactive memory appears to have joined, as suggested by some responding clones showing up in pre-infection memory.

The CDR3 sequence is 15 residues long. Trimming left V 2 bases short and J 6 bases short, with 15 bases between. Germline CDR1 and CDR2: SGHTA and FQGNSA. Sequencing input: PBMCs or a T cell subset sorted from them (not recorded which). The sequence derives from a man younger than 35 who had mild COVID-19 (a few samples of this study predate the infection). Cell type and time point are not known. This chain connects TRBV7-2 to TRBJ2-3; a possible D gene is TRBD2 (5 bases). In DNA form, the CDR3 reads TGTGCCAGCAGCTTATGGTCTAGCATCGCGGATACGCAGTATTTT. It encodes CASSLWSSIADTQYF.